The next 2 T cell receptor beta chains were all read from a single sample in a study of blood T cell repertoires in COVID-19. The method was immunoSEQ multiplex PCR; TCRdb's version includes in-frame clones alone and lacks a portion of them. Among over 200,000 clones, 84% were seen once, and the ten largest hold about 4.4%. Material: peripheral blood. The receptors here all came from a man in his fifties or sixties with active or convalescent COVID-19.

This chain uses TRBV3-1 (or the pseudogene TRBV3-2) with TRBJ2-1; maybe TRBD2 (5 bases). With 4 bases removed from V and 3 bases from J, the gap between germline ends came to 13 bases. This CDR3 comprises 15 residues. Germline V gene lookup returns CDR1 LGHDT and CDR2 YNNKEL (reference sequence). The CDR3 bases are TGTGCCAGCAGCCCCGGAGGTGGCGGCTACAATGAGCAGTTCTTC. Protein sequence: CASSPGGGGYNEQFF.

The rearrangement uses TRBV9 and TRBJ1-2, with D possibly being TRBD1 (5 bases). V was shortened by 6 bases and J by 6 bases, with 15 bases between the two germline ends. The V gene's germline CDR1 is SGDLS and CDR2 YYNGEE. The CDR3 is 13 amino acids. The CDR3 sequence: CASTGGARDGYTF. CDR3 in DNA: TGTGCCAGCACCGGTGGGGCACGGGATGGCTACACCTTC.